This TCR beta chain came from a study of cytomegalovirus exposure and HLA in healthy donors. Study conclusions and caveats: In most subjects, TCR beta sequences reportedly gave accurate predictions of HLA-A and HLA-B alleles.

The PCR was carried out with 60 Vbeta primers and 13 Jbeta primers. Some clones are missing from TCRdb's copy, which holds only in-frame ones; the method was immunoSEQ multiplex PCR. This sample's table has 140,000 to 150,000 clones. With 6 bases clipped from V and 4 bases from J, the junction kept 12 bases outside the gene matches. This CDR3 has 18 amino acids. Germline V gene data show CDR1 as ENHRY and CDR2 as SYGVKD. Details on this clone: As yet, its antigen is unknown.

The V and J genes are TRBV10-3 and TRBJ2-5; 15 bases fit TRBD2. The sequence derives from a woman aged 50 to 65 in good health and CMV-seronegative. Sequencing was carried out using PBMCs. The CDR3 DNA is TGTGCCATCAGCCCGGGACTAGCGGGAGGCCTGGGGGGAGAGACCCAGTACTTC. It translates to CAISPGLAGGLGGETQYF.